Sequencing of this T cell receptor beta chain was carried out in a study of shared clonotypes between healthy human individuals. The germline gives CDR1 SEHNR, CDR2 FQNEAQ (reference sequence). V lost 3 bases and J 1 base, leaving 16 bases between the germline ends. This CDR3 region has 17 residues. The sample holds one count of this clone. Sequencing used immunoSEQ multiplex PCR; TCRdb keeps in-frame clones, though not all of them. The table has fewer than 1.8 million clones, approximately 98.5% seen once. The receptor was derived from a man aged 25-45 years in good health. The sample comprised naive CD4+ T cells sorted from blood. Subset specified: CD45RA+ positively selected. The V and J genes are TRBV7-9 and TRBJ1-5, with D possibly matching TRBD1 (5 bases). The CDR3 loop is CASSFEVRGGSNQPQHF. In DNA, the CDR3 is TGTGCCAGCAGCTTCGAGGTTAGGGGAGGAAGCAATCAGCCCCAGCATTTT.